The sequence of this T cell receptor beta chain was determined in a study of blood T cell repertoires in COVID-19. Overall study context: The cDNA or gDNA used as material had been derived from T cells, B-cell-depleted T cells, or PBMCs.

Method: immunoSEQ multiplex PCR; TCRdb's copy keeps in-frame clones and lacks some. The sample has 250,000 to 300,000 clones, 70% to 90% seen once; the top ten hold about 4.9%. Sequencing was carried out using peripheral blood. The source of this sequence is a man between 60 and 75 years old who had recovered from COVID-19.

Written as DNA, the CDR3 is TGTGCCAGCAGCCCCAGTGACGCGGGTTTGAGCGAGCAGTACTTC. It is translated as CASSPSDAGLSEQYF. This sequence joins TRBV11-2 and TRBJ2-7, with D possibly TRBD2 on 5 matching bases. This CDR3 contains 15 residues. With 5 bases removed from V and 6 bases from J, the gap between germline ends came to 20 bases. The germline V gene has CDR1 SGHAT and CDR2 FQNNGV.